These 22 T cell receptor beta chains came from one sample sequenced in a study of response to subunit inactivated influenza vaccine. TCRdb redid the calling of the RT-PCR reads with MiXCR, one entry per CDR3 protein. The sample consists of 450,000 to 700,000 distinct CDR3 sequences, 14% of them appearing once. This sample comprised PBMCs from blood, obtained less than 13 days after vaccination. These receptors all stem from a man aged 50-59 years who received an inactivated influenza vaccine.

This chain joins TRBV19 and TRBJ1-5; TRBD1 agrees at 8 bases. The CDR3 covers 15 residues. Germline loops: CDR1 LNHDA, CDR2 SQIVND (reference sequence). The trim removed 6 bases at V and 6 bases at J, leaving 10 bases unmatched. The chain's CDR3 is CASRARQGASQPQHF. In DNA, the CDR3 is TGTGCCAGTAGAGCGAGGCAGGGGGCGTCTCAGCCCCAGCATTTT.

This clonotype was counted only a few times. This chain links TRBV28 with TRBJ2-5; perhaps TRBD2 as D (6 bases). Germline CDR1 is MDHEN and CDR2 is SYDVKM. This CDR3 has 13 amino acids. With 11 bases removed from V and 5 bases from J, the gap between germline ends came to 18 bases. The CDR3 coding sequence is TGTGCCGCAACGGGGGTGCTCGGGGAGACCCAGTACTTC. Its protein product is CAATGVLGETQYF.

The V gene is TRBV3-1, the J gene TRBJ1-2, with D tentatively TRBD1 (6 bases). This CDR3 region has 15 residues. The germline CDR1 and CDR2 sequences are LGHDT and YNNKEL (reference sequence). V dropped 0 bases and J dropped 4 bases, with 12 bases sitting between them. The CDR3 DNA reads TGTGCCAGCAGCCAAGATCTTACAGGGACCTATGGCTACACCTTC. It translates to CASSQDLTGTYGYTF.

CDR3 protein: CASRGGGNTFYEQYF. The CDR3 region has the DNA TGTGCCAGCAGGGGGGGCGGGAACACCTTCTACGAGCAGTACTTC. This chain joins TRBV12-3 or TRBV12-4 and TRBJ2-7; possibly TRBD1 or TRBD2 for D (6 bases each). Between the trimmed V and J ends, which lost 6 bases and 3 bases, there was a span of 18 bases. This CDR3 is 15 amino acids long.

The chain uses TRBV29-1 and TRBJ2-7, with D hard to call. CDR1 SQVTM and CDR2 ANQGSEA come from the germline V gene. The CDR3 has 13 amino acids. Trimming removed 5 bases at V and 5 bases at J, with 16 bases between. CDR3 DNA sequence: TGCAGCGTTCTCGATACTCTGGACCACGAGCAGTACTTC. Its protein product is CSVLDTLDHEQYF.

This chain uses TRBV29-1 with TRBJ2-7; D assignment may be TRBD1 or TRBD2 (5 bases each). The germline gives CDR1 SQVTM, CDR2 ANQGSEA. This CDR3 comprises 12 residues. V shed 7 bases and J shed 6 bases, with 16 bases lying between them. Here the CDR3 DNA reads TGCAGCGCGGTGGGGACCCCCGGCGAGCAGTACTTC. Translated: CSAVGTPGEQYF.

CDR3 region: CASSPRGGPTGEAFF. Here the CDR3 DNA reads TGTGCCAGCAGCCCCCGCGGGGGCCCAACCGGGGAAGCTTTCTTT. The chain combines TRBV11-1 with TRBJ1-1; weak D call: TRBD1 (6 bases). The CDR3 runs 15 residues. The V gene's germline CDR1 is SGHAT and CDR2 FQDESV (reference sequence). V shed 5 bases and J shed 8 bases, with 21 bases lying between them.

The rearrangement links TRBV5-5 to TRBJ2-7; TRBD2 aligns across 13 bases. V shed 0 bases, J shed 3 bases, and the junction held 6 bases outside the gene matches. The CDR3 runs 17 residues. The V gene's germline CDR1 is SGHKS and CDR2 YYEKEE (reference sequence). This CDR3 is CASSLALGTSGNYEQYF. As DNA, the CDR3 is TGTGCCAGCAGCTTGGCCCTCGGGACTAGCGGGAACTACGAGCAGTACTTC.

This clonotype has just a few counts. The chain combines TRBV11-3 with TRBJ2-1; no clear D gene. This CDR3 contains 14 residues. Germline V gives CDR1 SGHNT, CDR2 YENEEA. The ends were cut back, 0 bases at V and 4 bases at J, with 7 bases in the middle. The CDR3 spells CASSLDASYNEQFF. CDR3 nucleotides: TGTGCCAGCAGCTTAGATGCGAGTTACAATGAGCAGTTCTTC.

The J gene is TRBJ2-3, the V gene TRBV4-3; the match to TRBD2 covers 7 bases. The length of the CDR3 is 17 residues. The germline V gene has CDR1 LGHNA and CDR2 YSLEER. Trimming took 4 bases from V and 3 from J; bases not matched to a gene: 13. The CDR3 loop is CASSPPHWAGVTDTQYF. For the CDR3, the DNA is TGCGCCAGCAGCCCGCCGCATTGGGCGGGAGTAACAGATACGCAGTATTTT.

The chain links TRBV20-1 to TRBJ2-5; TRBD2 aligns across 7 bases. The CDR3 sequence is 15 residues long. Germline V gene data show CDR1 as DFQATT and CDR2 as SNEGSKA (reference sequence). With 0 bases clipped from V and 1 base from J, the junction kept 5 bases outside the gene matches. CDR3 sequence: CSARDAGVIQETQYF. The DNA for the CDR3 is TGCAGTGCTAGAGATGCGGGGGTTATCCAAGAGACCCAGTACTTC.

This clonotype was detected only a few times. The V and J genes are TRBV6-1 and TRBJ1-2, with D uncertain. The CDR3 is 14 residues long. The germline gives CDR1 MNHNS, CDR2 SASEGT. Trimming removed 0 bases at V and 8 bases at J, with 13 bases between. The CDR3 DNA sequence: TGTGCCAGCAGTGAAGCACGGGCAGGAGACGGCTACACCTTC. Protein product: CASSEARAGDGYTF.

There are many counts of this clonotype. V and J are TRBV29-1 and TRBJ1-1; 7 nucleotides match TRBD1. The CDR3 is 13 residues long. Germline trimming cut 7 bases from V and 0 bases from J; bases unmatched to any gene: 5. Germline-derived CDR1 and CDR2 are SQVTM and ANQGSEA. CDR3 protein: CSATGQMNTEAFF. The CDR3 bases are TGCAGCGCTACGGGACAGATGAACACTGAAGCTTTCTTT.

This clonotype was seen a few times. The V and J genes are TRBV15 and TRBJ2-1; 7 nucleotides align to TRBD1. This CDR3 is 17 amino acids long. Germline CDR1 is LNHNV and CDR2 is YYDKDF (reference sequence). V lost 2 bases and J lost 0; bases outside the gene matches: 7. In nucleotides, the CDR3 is TGTGCCACCAGCAGACGGGACAGACCTAGCTCCTACAATGAGCAGTTCTTC. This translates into CATSRRDRPSSYNEQFF. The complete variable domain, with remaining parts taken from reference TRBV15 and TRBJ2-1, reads DAMVIQNPRYQVTQFGKPVTLSCSQTLNHNVMYWYQQKSSQAPKLLFHYYDKDFNNEADTPDNFQSRRPNTSFCFLDIRSPGLGDTAMYLCATSRRDRPSSYNEQFFGPGTRLTVL.

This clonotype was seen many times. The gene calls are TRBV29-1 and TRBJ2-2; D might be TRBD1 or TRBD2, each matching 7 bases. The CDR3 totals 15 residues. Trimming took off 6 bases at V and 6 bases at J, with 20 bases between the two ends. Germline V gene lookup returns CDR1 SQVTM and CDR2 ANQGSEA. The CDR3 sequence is CSVTGLTGGPGELFF. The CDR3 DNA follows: TGCAGCGTGACAGGGTTGACGGGAGGTCCCGGGGAGCTGTTTTTT.

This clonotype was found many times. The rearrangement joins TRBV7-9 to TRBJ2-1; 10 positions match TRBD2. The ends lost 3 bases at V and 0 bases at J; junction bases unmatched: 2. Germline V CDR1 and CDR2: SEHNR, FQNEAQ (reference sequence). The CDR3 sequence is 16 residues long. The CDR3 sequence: CASSFPSGSSYNEQFF. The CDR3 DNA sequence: TGTGCCAGCAGCTTTCCTAGCGGGAGCTCCTACAATGAGCAGTTCTTC.

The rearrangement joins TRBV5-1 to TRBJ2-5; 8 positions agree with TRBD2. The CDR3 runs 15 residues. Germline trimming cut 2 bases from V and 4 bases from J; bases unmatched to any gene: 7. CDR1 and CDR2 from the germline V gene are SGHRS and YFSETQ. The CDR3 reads CASSFDGGAPETQYF. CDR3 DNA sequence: TGCGCCAGCAGCTTTGACGGGGGGGCCCCAGAGACCCAGTACTTC.

The CDR3 sequence: CASSQGGTGNYEQYF. CDR3 nucleotide sequence: TGTGCCAGCAGCCAGGGCGGGACAGGGAACTACGAGCAGTACTTC. The chain carries TRBV11-2 and TRBJ2-7; 9 bases match TRBD1. Germline V gene sequence: CDR1 SGHAT, CDR2 FQNNGV. The CDR3 extends over 15 amino acids. V trimming: 5 bases; J trimming: 3 bases; junction bases outside the gene matches: 8.

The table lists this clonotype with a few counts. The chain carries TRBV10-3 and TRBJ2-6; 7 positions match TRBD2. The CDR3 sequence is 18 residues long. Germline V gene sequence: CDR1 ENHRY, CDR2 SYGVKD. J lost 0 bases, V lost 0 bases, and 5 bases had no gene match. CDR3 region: CAISESTGRFSGANVLTF. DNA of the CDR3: TGTGCCATCAGTGAGTCTACCGGGAGGTTCTCTGGGGCCAACGTCCTGACTTTC.

This CDR3 reads CASSDRVPGSPLHF. The CDR3 DNA follows: TGCGCCAGCAGCGACAGGGTCCCTGGTTCACCCCTCCACTTT. This rearrangement joins TRBV5-1 to TRBJ1-6; 7 positions match TRBD1. J gave up 9 bases and V 4 bases, and 7 bases lay outside the gene matches. Germline V gene sequence: CDR1 SGHRS, CDR2 YFSETQ. This CDR3 has 14 residues.

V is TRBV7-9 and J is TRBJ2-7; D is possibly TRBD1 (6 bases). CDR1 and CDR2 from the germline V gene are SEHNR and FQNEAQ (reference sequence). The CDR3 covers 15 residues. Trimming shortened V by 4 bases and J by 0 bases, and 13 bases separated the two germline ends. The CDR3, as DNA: TGTGCCAGCAGCTCGGACAGATTTCCCTCCTACGAGCAGTACTTC. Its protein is CASSSDRFPSYEQYF. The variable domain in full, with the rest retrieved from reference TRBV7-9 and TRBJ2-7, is DTGVSQNPRHKITKRGQNVTFRCDPISEHNRLYWYRQTLGQGPEFLTYFQNEAQLEKSRLLSDRFSAERPKGSFSTLEIQRTEQGDSAMYLCASSSDRFPSYEQYFGPGTRLTVT.

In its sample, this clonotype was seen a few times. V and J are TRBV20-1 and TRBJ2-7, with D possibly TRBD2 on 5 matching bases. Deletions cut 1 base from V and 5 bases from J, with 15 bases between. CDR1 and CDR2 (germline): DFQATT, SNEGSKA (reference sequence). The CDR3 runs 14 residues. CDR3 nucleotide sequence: TGCAGTGCTAGAGGTTACACTAGTGTCAACGAGCAGTACTTC. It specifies CSARGYTSVNEQYF.